One sample yielded the 15 T cell receptor beta chains listed below, sequenced in a study of cytomegalovirus exposure and HLA in healthy donors. Both 60 Vbeta primers and 13 Jbeta primers went into the PCR. Sequencing was performed with immunoSEQ multiplex PCR; in TCRdb, only in-frame clones are kept and a portion is missing. The data show more than 90,000 clones, less than 70% seen once. Sequencing was performed on PBMCs. The source of these receptors is a man aged 50 or older in good health and CMV-seronegative.

The chain couples TRBV11-2 to TRBJ1-5, with a tentative D call TRBD1 (5 bases). Germline lookup yields CDR1 SGHAT and CDR2 FQNNGV. The CDR3 contains 15 residues. The germline V and J ends were trimmed by 5 bases and 5 bases, with 16 bases remaining between them. CDR3 sequence: CASSKSGGADQPQHF. CDR3 bases: TGTGCCAGCAGCAAGAGTGGAGGGGCCGATCAGCCCCAGCATTTT.

The rearrangement links TRBV6-5 to TRBJ2-3; 13 bases are shared with TRBD2. This CDR3 has 15 residues. V dropped 6 bases and J dropped 2; count of bases not matched to a gene: 2. Germline values: CDR1 MNHEY, CDR2 SVGAGI. CDR3 coding DNA: TGTGCCAGCAGAGGACTAGCGGGGGACACAGATACGCAGTATTTT. Translation: CASRGLAGDTDTQYF.

V and J are TRBV4-1 and TRBJ2-3, with a possible D match to TRBD2 (6 bases). The V end was cut by 0 bases, the J end by 6 bases, with 13 bases between. Germline V lookup: CDR1 MGHRA, CDR2 YSYEKL. The CDR3 consists of 15 residues. The CDR3: CASSQDRLEGDTQYF. The CDR3 DNA reads as TGCGCCAGCAGCCAAGATAGGTTGGAGGGGGATACGCAGTATTTT.

This clone was observed a handful of times. This CDR3 is also generated by other DNA sequences in the sample. The chain carries TRBV4-1 and TRBJ2-1; TRBD1 agrees at 8 bases. The CDR3 is 18 residues long. Trimming took 2 bases from V and 4 from J; bases not matched to a gene: 13. The germline CDR1 and CDR2 sequences are MGHRA and YSYEKL. The CDR3 DNA reads as TGCGCCAGCAGCCAATTGACACCCGGGACAGGTGAATACAATGAGCAGTTCTTC. It encodes CASSQLTPGTGEYNEQFF.

The V and J genes are TRBV7-9 and TRBJ2-2; D gene unclear. CDR1 is SEHNR, CDR2 FQNEAQ, per germline (reference sequence). The germline V and J ends were trimmed by 4 bases and 6 bases, with 12 bases remaining between them. The CDR3 is 14 amino acids. CDR3 sequence: CASSWSPIPGELFF. The CDR3 DNA follows: TGTGCCAGCAGCTGGAGTCCTATTCCCGGGGAGCTGTTTTTT.

This clone turned up a few times. This CDR3 reads CASSVRDSGGVTQYF. In nucleotides, the CDR3 is TGTGCCAGCAGCGTCCGGGACTCCGGGGGGGTGACCCAGTACTTC. The V and J genes are TRBV9 and TRBJ2-5; 8 bases fit TRBD2. V shed 2 bases and J 7 bases; nucleotides not matched to a gene: 10. Germline values: CDR1 SGDLS, CDR2 YYNGEE. The CDR3 length is 15 residues.

This clone came up a few times. The chain combines TRBV5-1 with TRBJ2-5; 8 nucleotides agree with TRBD1. The germline V gene has CDR1 SGHRS and CDR2 YFSETQ. The CDR3 extends over 16 amino acids. V trimming: 2 bases; J trimming: 5 bases; junction bases outside the gene matches: 11. The CDR3 region is CASSFNRQGAGETQYF. The DNA for the CDR3 is TGCGCCAGCAGCTTTAATCGGCAGGGGGCAGGGGAGACCCAGTACTTC.

The rearrangement joins TRBV7-2 to TRBJ2-1; D might be TRBD2 (6 bases). The ends were cut back, 5 bases at V and 4 bases at J, with 15 bases in the middle. Germline CDR1 and CDR2: SGHTA and FQGNSA. The CDR3 loop spans 15 amino acids. CDR3 bases: TGTGCCAGCAGCCCCCGGCGGGGCCGGTACAATGAGCAGTTCTTC. This codes for CASSPRRGRYNEQFF.

This clone is a singleton in its sample. The J gene is TRBJ1-4, the V gene TRBV5-6; 12 bases agree with TRBD1. V lost 1 base and J lost 3; bases outside the gene matches: 10. Per the germline V gene, CDR1 is SGHDT and CDR2 is YYEEEE. The CDR3 spans 19 residues. Written as DNA, the CDR3 is TGTGCCAGCAGCTTGCACCGGGACAGGGGGCGCGGGTCTAATGAAAAACTGTTTTTT. This codes for CASSLHRDRGRGSNEKLFF.

This sequence joins TRBV2 and TRBJ1-4; D remains unclear. V shed 8 bases and J shed 5 bases, with 18 bases lying between them. Germline V gene lookup returns CDR1 SNHLY and CDR2 FYNNEI. This CDR3 has 15 amino acids. CDR3 bases: TGTGCCAGCCGCCTTACTTCTAACCCGAATGAAAAACTGTTTTTT. The encoded protein is CASRLTSNPNEKLFF.

This chain links TRBV10-3 with TRBJ1-2; 9 bases are a match to TRBD1. The length of the CDR3 is 14 residues. With 8 bases clipped from V and 3 bases from J, the junction kept 7 bases outside the gene matches. Per the germline V gene, CDR1 is ENHRY and CDR2 is SYGVKD. The CDR3 coding sequence is TGTGCCATCGGGGTCACAGGGGGCGACTATGGCTACACCTTC. Its translation: CAIGVTGGDYGYTF.

This sequence joins TRBV14 and TRBJ1-3; tentative D call: TRBD1 (6 bases). Germline V CDR1 and CDR2: SGHDN, FVKESK. The CDR3 length is 14 residues. Trimming removed 4 bases at V and 4 bases at J, with 11 bases between. CDR3 in DNA: TGTGCCAGCAGCCTCCGGGGGGCCGGAAACACCATATATTTT. Residues: CASSLRGAGNTIYF. The variable domain in full, completed from reference TRBV14 and TRBJ1-3, reads EAGVTQFPSHSVIEKGQTVTLRCDPISGHDNLYWYRRVMGKEIKFLLHFVKESKQDESGMPNNRFLAERTGGTYSTLKVQPAELEDSGVYFCASSLRGAGNTIYFGEGSWLTVV.

This clone was observed a single time. The genes are TRBV7-3 and TRBJ2-3, with 8 bases lining up with TRBD1. CDR3 length: 15 residues. The germline gives CDR1 SGHTA, CDR2 FQGTGA. The V and J ends lost 4 bases and 2 bases, in that order; junction bases with no gene match: 5. The CDR3 sequence is CASSSRQGSTDTQYF. DNA of the CDR3: TGTGCCAGCAGCTCACGACAGGGGTCCACAGATACGCAGTATTTT.

The chain links TRBV7-2 to TRBJ2-1, with 8 bases aligning to TRBD2. V lost 5 bases to trimming and J lost 5 bases; unmatched junction nucleotides: 5. This CDR3 is 14 amino acids long. Germline assignment: CDR1 SGHTA and CDR2 FQGNSA. The CDR3, as DNA: TGTGCCAGCAGCGCGACTAGCGTGAACAATGAGCAGTTCTTC. Translation: CASSATSVNNEQFF.

There are a few counts of this clone. J is TRBJ1-1 and V is TRBV7-2; a weak D match, TRBD1 (6 bases). V gave up 2 bases and J gave up 4 bases, with 8 bases separating them. The germline gives CDR1 SGHTA, CDR2 FQGNSA. CDR3 length equals 13 residues. The CDR3: CASSLTGFTEAFF. The CDR3 nucleotides read TGTGCCAGCAGCTTAACAGGGTTCACTGAAGCTTTCTTT.